A selection of T cell receptor beta chains follows, all from one sample in a study of OX40 agonist ivuxolimab in advanced cancers. Clones were read by immunoSEQ multiplex PCR, and TCRdb kept only the in-frame ones, dropping some. Found here are about 67,000 clones, approximately 87% of them singletons; the top ten hold about 4.1%. Source: CD4+ or CD8+ T cells sorted from blood, taken in a trial of the OX40 agonist ivuxolimab. The receptors come from an adult with an advanced solid tumor such as melanoma, head and neck, liver or kidney cancer. Both conserved end residues are part of each CDR3. D genes are given only for firm matches. Only part of the rows carry a size: once, few, many, or a class if the clone is expanded.

>TRBJ1-2|TRBV28|-|TRBD1|14
TGTGCCAGCAGACCGGACAGGGGAGGCTATGGCTACACCTTC
CASRPDRGGYGYTF
>TRBJ2-3|TRBV27|-|TRBD1|17
TGTGCCAGCAGTCCCAGGCCGGGACAGGCTTCTGCAGATACGCAGTATTTT
CASSPRPGQASADTQYF
>TRBJ1-2|TRBV4-1|-|-|18
TGCGCCAGCAGCCGATCCAGTCCGGATTTACTCTACAACTATGGCTACACCTTC
CASSRSSPDLLYNYGYTF
>TRBJ2-6|TRBV30|-|TRBD1|15
TGTGCCGGGGACAGGGGGCTCGGTGGGGCCAACGTCCTGACTTTC
CAGDRGLGGANVLTF
>TRBJ1-5|TRBV30|-|TRBD1|15
TGTGCCTGGAGTCTACCGGACAGGAGTTATCAGCCCCAGCATTTT
CAWSLPDRSYQPQHF
>TRBJ1-2|TRBV5-1|-|TRBD1|13
TGCGCCAGCAGCAGGGGGCCGAGCTATGGCTACACCTTC
CASSRGPSYGYTF
>TRBJ1-1|TRBV6-1|-|TRBD1|17
TGTGCCAGCAGTGGATCCGGGACAGGGGGCCCCGGGGCTGAAGCTTTCTTT
CASSGSGTGGPGAEAFF
>TRBJ1-2|TRBV19|-|TRBD1|15
TGTGCCAGTAGTCCCCCAGACAGGGCTAACTATGGCTACACCTTC
CASSPPDRANYGYTF
>TRBJ1-1|TRBV5-1|-|-|13
TGCGCCAGCAGCTTGTGGGGATCCACTGAAGCTTTCTTT
CASSLWGSTEAFF
>TRBJ1-2|TRBV6-1|few|-|15
TGTGCCAGCCAACCATCCGGGACATCTAACTATGGCTACACCTTC
CASQPSGTSNYGYTF
>TRBJ2-1|TRBV7-9|-|-|13
TGTGCCAGCAGCTTAGCTTTTACGGGGCAGCAGTTCTTC
CASSLAFTGQQFF
>TRBJ1-3|TRBV7-2|-|-|16
TGTGCCAGCAGCTTAGCTAATACGAAATCTGGAAACACCATATATTTT
CASSLANTKSGNTIYF
>TRBJ1-1|TRBV5-1|-|-|14
TGCGCCAGCAAGGTACAGCCATCGAACACTGAAGCTTTCTTT
CASKVQPSNTEAFF
>TRBJ2-7|TRBV10-3|-|-|13
TGTGCCATCAGTCCGGGGCCGAAATACGAGCAGTACTTC
CAISPGPKYEQYF
>TRBJ1-1|TRBV18|-|-|14
TGTGCCAGCTCACCCCGGTCAGGGATCACTGAAGCTTTCTTT
CASSPRSGITEAFF
>TRBJ1-5|TRBV6-1|few|-|16
TGTGCCAGCAGTGAACTTGGATTAGGTGTATCACAGCCCCAGCATTTT
CASSELGLGVSQPQHF
>TRBJ2-5|TRBV6-5|-|TRBD1|14
TGTGCCAGCAGTTACGGACAGGGGCAAGAGACCCAGTACTTC
CASSYGQGQETQYF
>TRBJ1-4|TRBV5-1|-|-|14
TGCGCCAGCAGCCAGGGGTCAACTAATGAAAAACTGTTTTTT
CASSQGSTNEKLFF
>TRBJ2-5|TRBV6-1|-|TRBD2|15
TGTGCCAGTGATACAGAGGGTAGCGGGAGGGAGACCCAGTACTTC
CASDTEGSGRETQYF
>TRBJ1-2|TRBV6-1|-|TRBD1|14
TGTGCCAGCAGGCCGACAGGGTCTAACTATGGCTACACCTTC
CASRPTGSNYGYTF
>TRBJ2-2|TRBV15|-|-|14
TGTGCCACCAGCAGAGACAGCTACACCGGGGAGCTGTTTTTT
CATSRDSYTGELFF
>TRBJ1-6|TRBV7-2|-|-|12
TGTGCCAGCAGCTTAGCAGCCCCACCCCTCCACTTT
CASSLAAPPLHF
>TRBJ1-1|TRBV19|-|-|14
TGTGCCAGTAGTTATTGGGCGATGAACACTGAAGCTTTCTTT
CASSYWAMNTEAFF
>TRBJ2-5|TRBV14|-|-|14
TGTGCCAGCAGCCCTTCGACTAGATGGGAGACCCAGTACTTC
CASSPSTRWETQYF
>TRBJ2-1|TRBV7-3|-|-|15
TGTGCCAGCAGCTTAAGTGGGCAAGCAAGGAATGAGCAGTTCTTC
CASSLSGQARNEQFF
>TRBJ1-5|TRBV6-1|-|-|15
TGTGCCAGCAGTGAAACAACGGGGGCACATCAGCCCCAGCATTTT
CASSETTGAHQPQHF
>TRBJ2-1|TRBV27|few|-|15
TGTGCCAGCAGCAAAAACGGGATTCCCTACAATGAGCAGTTCTTC
CASSKNGIPYNEQFF
>TRBJ1-2|TRBV2|few|-|13
TGTGCCAGCACCAAGGCAGGGAACTATGGCTACACCTTC
CASTKAGNYGYTF
>TRBJ1-1|TRBV4-1|-|-|15
TGCGCCAGCAGCCAAGACCTGGCCAGGAACACTGAAGCTTTCTTT
CASSQDLARNTEAFF
>TRBJ1-1|TRBV2|-|-|10
TGTGCCAGCAGTCTCACTGAAGCTTTCTTT
CASSLTEAFF
>TRBJ1-6|TRBV7-2|-|TRBD1|15
TGTGCCAGCAGCTGGGGACAGGGGGTAGGATCACCCCTCCACTTT
CASSWGQGVGSPLHF
>TRBJ2-1|TRBV6-5|few|-|14
TGTGCCAGCAGTTACAAGGGGAAGAACAATGAGCAGTTCTTC
CASSYKGKNNEQFF
>TRBJ1-6|TRBV5-1|-|TRBD1|14
TGCGCCAGCAGCGGGGGACAGGGGGCTTCACCCCTCCACTTT
CASSGGQGASPLHF
>TRBJ2-7|TRBV18|-|TRBD1|14
TGTGCCAGCTCGAGTGGGACAGACTCCTACGAGCAGTACTTC
CASSSGTDSYEQYF
>TRBJ2-5|TRBV11-2|-|-|15
TGTGCCAGCAGCTTAATACGCAGGGGTCAAGAGACCCAGTACTTC
CASSLIRRGQETQYF
>TRBJ2-2|TRBV6-4|-|-|15
TGTGCCAGCAGTGATCGCCCGGGGTCCACCGGGGAGCTGTTTTTT
CASSDRPGSTGELFF
>TRBJ2-7|TRBV7-3|-|-|13
TGTGCCAGCAGCCGGGGTATGAATTACGAGCAGTACTTC
CASSRGMNYEQYF
>TRBJ2-7|TRBV11-1|once|-|14
TGTGCCAGCAGCCTAGGGGGTTCGGCCTACGAGCAGTACTTC
CASSLGGSAYEQYF
>TRBJ1-1|TRBV11-3|-|-|13
TGTGCCAGCAGCTTCCGCGCCGGGACAGAAGCTTTCTTT
CASSFRAGTEAFF
>TRBJ2-3|TRBV23-1|once|-|18
TGCGCCAGCAGTCAAGAATTTCGGGGCGGCGGGATCGTAGATACGCAGTATTTT
CASSQEFRGGGIVDTQYF
>TRBJ1-6|TRBV28|-|-|12
TGTGCCAGCAGTTTAGCGAATTCACCCCTCCACTTT
CASSLANSPLHF
>TRBJ2-3|TRBV9|-|TRBD2|16
TGTGCCAGCAGCCTCAGACTAGCGGGGGGCACAGATACGCAGTATTTT
CASSLRLAGGTDTQYF
>TRBJ1-2|TRBV6-5|-|-|13
TGTGCCAGCAGCCCCCTGGGAGGAAATGGCTACACCTTC
CASSPLGGNGYTF
>TRBJ1-1|TRBV5-6|-|-|16
TGTGCCAGCAGCCCCCGACAGGTGGCCGTGAACACTGAAGCTTTCTTT
CASSPRQVAVNTEAFF
>TRBJ1-1|TRBV18|-|-|16
TGTGCCAGCTCACCACCTTCAGGGATCATGAACACTGAAGCTTTCTTT
CASSPPSGIMNTEAFF